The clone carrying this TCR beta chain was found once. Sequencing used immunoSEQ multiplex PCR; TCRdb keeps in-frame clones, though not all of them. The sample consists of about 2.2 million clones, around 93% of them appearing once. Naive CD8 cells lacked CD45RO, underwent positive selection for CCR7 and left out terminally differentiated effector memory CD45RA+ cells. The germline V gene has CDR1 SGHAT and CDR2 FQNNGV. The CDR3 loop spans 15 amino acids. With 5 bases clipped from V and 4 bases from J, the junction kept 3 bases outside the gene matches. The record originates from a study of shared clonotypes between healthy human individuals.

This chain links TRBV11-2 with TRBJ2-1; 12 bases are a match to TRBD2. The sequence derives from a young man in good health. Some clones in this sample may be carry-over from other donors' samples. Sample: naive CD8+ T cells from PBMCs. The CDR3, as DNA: TGTGCCAGCAGCGACGGGACTAGCGGGTACAATGAGCAGTTCTTC. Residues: CASSDGTSGYNEQFF.